This T cell receptor beta chain was retrieved from a study of CD8+ T cells in alopecia areata. In this sample, this clone turned up a few times. The junction departs from germline at one end; a sequencing error may be responsible. The germline gives CDR1 SSHAT, CDR2 FNYEAQ (reference sequence). CDR3 length: 13 residues. Reverse transcribed after extraction, RNA yielded cDNA as the sequencing template. Clones were read by immunoSEQ multiplex PCR, and TCRdb kept only the in-frame ones, dropping some. This table has approximately 140,000 clones, roughly 50% appearing once. The sequence came from a human donor with alopecia areata. Sequenced: CD4+ T cells sorted from blood. The V call is TRBV7-7, the J call TRBJ2-7, with 10 bases identical to TRBD2. The CDR3 here is CASSLAGGDEQYF. CDR3 DNA sequence: TGTGCTAGCAGCTTAGCGGGAGGCGACGAGCAGTACTTC.